The 3 T cell receptor beta chains in this list originate from one sample, sequenced in a study of siplizumab effects on memory and regulatory T cells (dated by TCRdb to between 2018 and 2021). The library was generated by the immunoSEQ multiplex PCR assay. TCRdb took over this immuneACCESS table, retaining in-frame rearrangements with V and J assigned. Such tables are incomplete; in checked studies, under half of the missing clones stem from an unresolved V gene, and the remainder is unexplained. For this sample the table gives approximately 120,000 clones, of which about 90% were detected only once. Of the sample, approximately 0.75% falls within the top ten clones. Sequencing was performed on Tregs sorted from blood. These receptor sequences come from a human donor in good health.

This chain joins TRBV2 and TRBJ1-1, with 9 bases identical to TRBD1. Trimming took 3 bases from V and 5 from J; bases not matched to a gene: 16. CDR3 length: 18 amino acids. The germline CDR1 and CDR2 sequences are SNHLY and FYNNEI. This chain's CDR3 is CASSDLTGGLFSITEAFF. The CDR3 DNA reads TGTGCCAGCAGTGATTTGACAGGGGGTCTGTTCAGTATAACTGAAGCTTTCTTT.

The chain combines TRBV18 with TRBJ1-5; D remains ambiguous. The CDR3 is made up of 14 amino acids. Germline V gene lookup returns CDR1 KGHSH and CDR2 LQKENI. V was shortened by 1 base and J by 0 bases, with 4 bases between the two germline ends. The CDR3 bases are TGTGCCAGCTCACCACAGGATAGCAATCAGCCCCAGCATTTT. Its translation: CASSPQDSNQPQHF.

This chain joins TRBV20-1 and TRBJ2-1; unclear D gene. Germline assignment: CDR1 DFQATT and CDR2 SNEGSKA (reference sequence). The V end was cut by 4 bases, the J end by 5 bases, with 6 bases between. The CDR3 contains 11 residues. In DNA, the CDR3 is TGCAGTGCTACTGACAACAATGAGCAGTTCTTC. Its protein is CSATDNNEQFF.